The T cell receptor (beta chain) described here comes from a study of cytomegalovirus exposure and HLA in healthy donors. Study in general: In an early release, HLA-typed donors contributed tens of millions of unique TCR sequences. Study-level points and caveats: Most of the TCR beta V segments (in an earlier analysis) were productive either about 87% or about 30% of the time. Accurate prediction of most subjects' HLA-A and HLA-B alleles from TCR beta sequences was reported.

Germline-derived CDR1 and CDR2 are SGHAT and FQNNGV. V gave up 0 bases and J gave up 2 bases, with 11 bases separating them. CDR3 length equals 15 residues. Regarding this clone: Its antigen is as yet unknown.

In the PCR, 60 Vbeta and 13 Jbeta primers were used. Clones were sequenced by immunoSEQ multiplex PCR, and TCRdb holds only the in-frame ones, with some missing. The sample carries 180,000 or so clones, approximately 86% recorded once. Each donor was nominally healthy when sampled (though unrecorded immune exposures were likely). Material: PBMCs. The TCR sequence derives from a male donor in good health and CMV-seronegative. The rearrangement links TRBV11-2 to TRBJ2-7; D remains unclear. CDR3 DNA: TGTGCCAGCAGCTTAGATCTGTTGACAACCTACGAGCAGTACTTC. It encodes CASSLDLLTTYEQYF.